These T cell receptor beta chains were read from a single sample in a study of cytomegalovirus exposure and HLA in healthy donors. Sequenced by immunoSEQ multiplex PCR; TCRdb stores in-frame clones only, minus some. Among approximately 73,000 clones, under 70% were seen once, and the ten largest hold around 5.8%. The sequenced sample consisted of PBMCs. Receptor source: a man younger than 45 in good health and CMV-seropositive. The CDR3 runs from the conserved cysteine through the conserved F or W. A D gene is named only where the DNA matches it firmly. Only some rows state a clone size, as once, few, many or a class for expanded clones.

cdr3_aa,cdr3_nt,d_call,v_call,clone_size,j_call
CASSLIGTSGGDTQYF,TGTGCCAGCAGCTTAATCGGGACTAGCGGGGGAGATACGCAGTATTTT,TRBD2,TRBV7-8,.,TRBJ2-3
CASTAQGTRSNTEAFF,TGTGCCAGCACTGCACAGGGGACTCGTTCTAACACTGAAGCTTTCTTT,TRBD1,TRBV6-6,.,TRBJ1-1
CAWSRDRPKGYTF,TGTGCCTGGAGCCGGGACAGGCCGAAAGGCTACACCTTC,TRBD1,TRBV30,.,TRBJ1-2
CSVGTSGGYNEQFF,TGCAGCGTTGGGACTAGCGGGGGATACAATGAGCAGTTCTTC,TRBD2,TRBV29-1,few,TRBJ2-1
CASSFLAGSTDTQYF,TGCGCCAGCAGCTTCCTAGCGGGGAGCACAGATACGCAGTATTTT,TRBD2,TRBV5-1,.,TRBJ2-3
CASSLGGPNSPLHF,TGTGCCAGCAGCTTGGGGGGGCCTAATTCACCCCTCCACTTT,.,TRBV5-4,.,TRBJ1-6
CAWSMGAGNQPQHF,TGTGCCTGGAGTATGGGGGCGGGCAATCAGCCCCAGCATTTT,.,TRBV30,.,TRBJ1-5
CAWQLGTGSENTIYF,TGTGCCTGGCAGTTGGGCACTGGGTCGGAAAACACCATATATTTT,.,TRBV30,.,TRBJ1-3
CSVEGHISYNEQFF,TGCAGCGTTGAGGGGCATATCTCCTACAATGAGCAGTTCTTC,.,TRBV29-1,.,TRBJ2-1
CASSLRGYANYGYTF,TGTGCCAGCAGTTTACGGGGGTACGCTAACTATGGCTACACCTTC,.,TRBV27,few,TRBJ1-2
CASSISSGGDYEQYF,TGTGCCAGTAGTATATCTAGCGGGGGTGATTACGAGCAGTACTTC,TRBD2,TRBV19,.,TRBJ2-7
CASSVGSGEQFF,TGTGCCAGCAGCGTAGGGAGCGGGGAGCAGTTCTTC,.,TRBV5-4,.,TRBJ2-1
CASRPGMRNQPQHF,TGCGCCAGCAGGCCCGGGATGAGGAATCAGCCCCAGCATTTT,.,TRBV10-1,.,TRBJ1-5
CASSIVPGANQPQHF,TGTGCCAGTAGTATAGTGCCAGGGGCAAATCAGCCCCAGCATTTT,.,TRBV19,many,TRBJ1-5
CASRGSATGEQYF,TGTGCCAGCAGGGGTAGCGCCACGGGAGAGCAGTACTTC,.,TRBV28,.,TRBJ2-5
CASSLEGGSYEQYF,TGTGCCAGCAGCTTAGAGGGGGGGTCCTACGAGCAGTACTTC,.,TRBV7-9,once,TRBJ2-7